The 24 T cell receptor beta chains in this list originate from one sample, sequenced in a study of T-cell memory formation after mild COVID-19. Using its own MiXCR run on the 5' RACE reads, TCRdb lists one record per CDR3 protein. The table shows more than 350,000 distinct CDR3 sequences, with about 16% occurring only once. The sample taken for sequencing was PBMCs or a T cell subset sorted from them (not recorded which). The receptors were sampled from a man in his late teens or twenties who had mild COVID-19 (a few samples of this study predate the infection). Cell type and time point are not known.

The chain combines TRBV6-5 with TRBJ2-1, with TRBD2 matching over 11 bases. The CDR3 covers 20 residues. Trimming at V came to 0 bases and at J to 3 bases, leaving 13 bases not matched to a gene. The V gene's germline CDR1 is MNHEY and CDR2 SVGAGI. The CDR3 region is CASSYSKTELAGDLYNEQFF. CDR3 coding DNA: TGTGCCAGCAGTTACTCGAAAACAGAACTAGCGGGGGATCTCTACAATGAGCAGTTCTTC.

The rearrangement joins TRBV5-1 to TRBJ2-4; 7 bases map to TRBD1. Looked up from germline, CDR1 is SGHRS and CDR2 is YFSETQ. The V gene end was trimmed by 4 bases and the J gene end by 0 bases; junction bases not matched to a gene: 10. The CDR3 totals 17 residues. The DNA of the CDR3 is TGCGCCAGCAGCCTTACCACAGGGGAACTAGCCAAAAACATTCAGTACTTC. Translated: CASSLTTGELAKNIQYF.

This clonotype has more than one count but fewer than ten. The rearrangement uses TRBV6-6 and TRBJ2-7, with D maybe TRBD1 (6 bases). Germline values: CDR1 MNHNY, CDR2 SVGAGI (reference sequence). The CDR3 is 12 amino acids. V gave up 7 bases and J gave up 2 bases, with 9 bases separating them. The CDR3 loop reads CASTGDTYEQYV. DNA for the CDR3: TGTGCCAGCACCGGGGACACCTACGAGCAGTACGTC.

This clonotype was detected a few times. This chain connects TRBV6-2 or TRBV6-3 to TRBJ2-4; TRBD1 agrees at 7 bases. The CDR3 sequence is 16 residues long. Germline values: CDR1 MNHEY, CDR2 SVGEGT. The V segment lost 5 bases and the J segment 0 bases; nucleotides outside the gene matches: 7. CDR3 DNA: TGTGCCAGCAGTACGGGGACAGACCGAGCCAAAAACATTCAGTACTTC. Translated: CASSTGTDRAKNIQYF.

V usage is TRBV2 and J usage is TRBJ2-5, with 7 positions matching TRBD1. This CDR3 spans 16 amino acids. V dropped 4 bases and J dropped 2; count of bases not matched to a gene: 10. CDR1 SNHLY and CDR2 FYNNEI come from the germline V gene. DNA for the CDR3: TGTGCCAGCAGTGTCTACCGGGACAGCCTTCAAGAGACCCAGTACTTC. Translating it yields CASSVYRDSLQETQYF.

This chain connects TRBV7-2 to TRBJ2-3, with 9 nucleotides matching TRBD2. Trimming cost V 1 base and J 2 bases; bases outside gene matches: 4. This CDR3 comprises 16 residues. The germline V gene encodes CDR1 SGHTA and CDR2 FQGNSA. In DNA form, the CDR3 reads TGTGCCAGCAGCTTAGGCGGGGGGGTGGTCACAGATACGCAGTATTTT. Amino acid sequence: CASSLGGGVVTDTQYF.

This clonotype was recorded at least ten times. The chain's CDR3 is CASSQGLAGIHEQFF. Written as DNA, the CDR3 is TGCGCCAGCAGCCAAGGCTTAGCGGGGATTCATGAGCAGTTCTTC. The gene calls are TRBV4-3 and TRBJ2-1, with 8 bases aligning to TRBD2. The ends lost 1 base at V and 8 bases at J; junction bases unmatched: 7. CDR1 LGHNA and CDR2 YSLEER come from the germline V gene. There are 15 residues in the CDR3.

This clonotype showed up just once. The gene calls are TRBV6-5 and TRBJ2-7; 7 bases are a match to TRBD1. Trimming at V came to 5 bases and at J to 6 bases, leaving 7 bases not matched to a gene. Looked up from germline, CDR1 is MNHEY and CDR2 is SVGAGI. This CDR3 spans 13 amino acids. The CDR3 loop is CASSQGQKLEQYF. The CDR3 DNA sequence: TGTGCCAGCAGTCAGGGACAGAAACTCGAGCAGTACTTC.

The rearrangement joins TRBV14 to TRBJ2-3, with TRBD1 as a possible D gene (5 bases). Germline CDR1 SGHDN, CDR2 FVKESK. This CDR3 is built from 15 residues. V lost 5 bases to trimming and J lost 4 bases, with 16 bases between them. The DNA of the CDR3 is TGTGCCAGCAGCGAACGACAGAGGTTGGCAGATACGCAGTATTTT. This translates into CASSERQRLADTQYF.

The sample holds a few counts of this clonotype. V and J are TRBV7-9 and TRBJ2-4; D tentatively reads TRBD1 or TRBD2 (6 bases each). V was clipped by 4 bases and J by 0 bases, with 22 bases between them. CDR1 is SEHNR and CDR2 is FQNEAQ in the germline V gene (reference sequence). This CDR3 has 19 residues. CDR3 DNA sequence: TGTGCCAGCAGCTCCGAGACGGCGTGGGGGGCCCTAGCCAAAAACATTCAGTACTTC. This gives the protein CASSSETAWGALAKNIQYF.

The rearrangement joins TRBV7-9 to TRBJ1-2; 7 bases agree with TRBD1. This CDR3 contains 15 residues. Germline V gives CDR1 SEHNR, CDR2 FQNEAQ (reference sequence). With 8 bases clipped from V and 1 base from J, the junction kept 10 bases outside the gene matches. CDR3 loop: CASGFPTGSNYGYTF. DNA of the CDR3: TGTGCCAGCGGATTCCCGACAGGGAGTAACTATGGCTACACCTTC.

This clonotype was counted a few times. J is TRBJ1-4 and V is TRBV12-3 or TRBV12-4; D unresolved. V lost 3 bases, J lost 3 bases, and 11 bases lay in between. The CDR3 length is 15 residues. CDR3 residues: CASSLWGGPNEKLFF. As DNA, the CDR3 is TGTGCCAGCAGTTTGTGGGGAGGTCCTAATGAAAAACTGTTTTTT.

The chain employs TRBV20-1 and TRBJ2-5; 8 positions agree with TRBD1. This CDR3 contains 12 residues. CDR1 is DFQATT, CDR2 SNEGSKA, per germline (reference sequence). Trimming cost V 6 bases and J 5 bases; bases outside gene matches: 5. The CDR3 DNA sequence: TGCAGTGCGAGCACAGGGGGGGAGACCCAGTACTTC. Protein: CSASTGGETQYF.

The genes are TRBV28 and TRBJ1-5; D gene ambiguous. The CDR3 loop spans 13 amino acids. Trimming left V 7 bases short and J 2 bases short, with 9 bases between. Germline V gene sequence: CDR1 MDHEN, CDR2 SYDVKM. CDR3 residues: CASIREGNQPQHF. The CDR3 nucleotides read TGTGCCAGCATACGGGAAGGCAATCAGCCCCAGCATTTT.

V is TRBV20-1 and J is TRBJ1-2; D remains unclear. There are 13 residues in the CDR3. V was shortened by 3 bases and J by 4 bases, with 12 bases between the two germline ends. Germline assignment: CDR1 DFQATT and CDR2 SNEGSKA (reference sequence). CDR3 DNA sequence: TGCAGTGCTAGGCCCGGATCAATCTATGGCTACACCTTC. It yields the protein CSARPGSIYGYTF.

This clonotype was counted a single time. The genes are TRBV27 and TRBJ2-6, with 8 bases aligning to TRBD1. With 3 bases clipped from V and 0 bases from J, the junction kept 10 bases outside the gene matches. CDR1 is MNHEY, CDR2 SMNVEV, per germline (reference sequence). This CDR3 contains 19 residues. In DNA form, the CDR3 reads TGTGCCAGCAGTTTCCTCCCGGCAGGGGGCCCCTCTGGGGCCAACGTCCTGACTTTC. As protein: CASSFLPAGGPSGANVLTF.

The genes are TRBV12-3 or TRBV12-4 and TRBJ2-1; 10 positions agree with TRBD2. The CDR3 consists of 13 residues. The J segment lost 12 bases and the V segment lost 4 bases, leaving 6 bases of the junction unmatched. The CDR3 DNA reads TGTGCCAGCAGTTCCCGACTAGCGGGTACGCAGTTCTTC. Translating it yields CASSSRLAGTQFF.

The genes are TRBV4-3 and TRBJ1-4; D gene unclear. Trimming shortened V by 0 bases and J by 4 bases, and 9 bases separated the two germline ends. This CDR3 is 15 amino acids long. The germline V gene encodes CDR1 LGHNA and CDR2 YSLEER. CDR3 sequence: CASSQDGKSNEKLFF. The DNA of the CDR3 is TGCGCCAGCAGCCAAGATGGGAAAAGTAATGAAAAACTGTTTTTT.

This clonotype appeared a single time. The V gene is TRBV4-3, the J gene TRBJ1-4; 8 nucleotides agree with TRBD1. The CDR3 runs to 14 residues. Germline assignment: CDR1 LGHNA and CDR2 YSLEER. V lost 2 bases to trimming and J lost 8 bases; unmatched junction nucleotides: 4. The CDR3 here is CASSQWDRTEKLFF. CDR3 sequence (DNA): TGCGCCAGCAGCCAATGGGACAGGACCGAAAAACTGTTTTTT.

This clonotype appeared a single time. V gene TRBV10-3 combines with J gene TRBJ1-2, with no clear D. This CDR3 contains 14 residues. Trimming removed 7 bases from V and 5 bases from J, with 17 bases in between. Germline V gives CDR1 ENHRY, CDR2 SYGVKD. The CDR3 region is CAITPGPREYGYTF. For the CDR3, the DNA is TGTGCCATCACCCCCGGGCCTCGGGAGTATGGCTACACCTTC.

This clonotype was counted a few times. A clone one base away is much larger, so this may be a read error. The V and J genes are TRBV5-1 and TRBJ2-3, with TRBD1 as a possible D gene (5 bases). CDR1 and CDR2 (germline): SGHRS, YFSETQ. The CDR3 totals 14 residues. V gave up 1 base and J gave up 1 base, with 7 bases separating them. CDR3 DNA: TGCGCCAGCAGCTTGAAAGGGGGCACAGATACGCAGTATTTT. Translating it yields CASSLKGGTDTQYF.

This clonotype was recorded many times. The genes are TRBV4-1 and TRBJ2-3, with 8 bases matching TRBD2. Looked up from germline, CDR1 is MGHRA and CDR2 is YSYEKL. CDR3 length: 17 residues. The V segment lost 1 base and the J segment 0 bases; nucleotides outside the gene matches: 6. The CDR3 region has the DNA TGCGCCAGCAGCCAAGGGGGATTAGCGGGGAGCACAGATACGCAGTATTTT. Its protein is CASSQGGLAGSTDTQYF.

At least ten counts were recorded for this clonotype. The V call is TRBV20-1, the J call TRBJ2-2, with D unclear. Trimming pared 6 bases from V and 7 bases from J, leaving 12 bases between. Germline V CDR1 and CDR2: DFQATT, SNEGSKA (reference sequence). This CDR3 has 12 residues. The CDR3 sequence: CSARRAGGELFF. The CDR3 DNA is TGCAGTGCCCGTAGGGCAGGCGGGGAGCTGTTTTTT.

The chain recombines TRBV5-1 with TRBJ1-1; D ambiguous. CDR3 length equals 12 residues. The germline gives CDR1 SGHRS, CDR2 YFSETQ. The V and J ends lost 6 bases and 5 bases respectively, with 11 bases between them. CDR3 protein: CASTRGGTEAFF. DNA for the CDR3: TGCGCCAGCACTCGGGGTGGGACTGAAGCTTTCTTT.